The 25 T cell receptor beta chains given below trace back to one sample, sequenced in a study of T cell clones after liver transplantation. Using immunoSEQ multiplex PCR, the repertoire was profiled, and TCRdb retains in-frame clones only, with some absent. This table holds roughly 120,000 clones, approximately 90% found once. Material: CD4+ T cells from blood, obtained 12 months after liver transplant. These receptors all stem from a human patient who received a liver transplant. Some of the T cells might come from the graft donor.

The chain has TRBV10-3 and TRBJ2-1; no clear D gene. The germline V gene has CDR1 ENHRY and CDR2 SYGVKD. This CDR3 has 11 residues. The germline V and J ends were trimmed by 4 bases and 9 bases, with 7 bases remaining between them. The CDR3 spells CAISARSEQFF. The CDR3 bases are TGTGCCATCAGTGCCAGAAGTGAGCAGTTCTTC.

J is TRBJ1-4 and V is TRBV25-1; tentative D call: TRBD1 (5 bases). The CDR3 runs to 14 residues. Germline V CDR1 and CDR2: MGHDK, SYGVNS. Between the trimmed V and J ends, which lost 5 bases and 5 bases, there was a span of 12 bases. CDR3 in DNA: TGTGCCAGCAGTTTGGGGCAGGGCAATGAAAAACTGTTTTTT. This encodes CASSLGQGNEKLFF. Drawing the rest from reference TRBV25-1 and TRBJ1-4, the complete variable domain is EADIYQTPRYLVIGTGKKITLECSQTMGHDKMYWYQQDPGMELHLIHYSYGVNSTEKGDLSSESTVSRIRTEHFPLTLESARPSHTSQYLCASSLGQGNEKLFFGSGTQLSVL.

V gene TRBV7-3 combines with J gene TRBJ2-5, with D possibly matching TRBD2 (5 bases). Per germline, CDR1 SGHTA and CDR2 FQGTGA. There are 13 residues in the CDR3. The V gene lost 1 base and the J gene lost 4 bases, with 7 bases spanning the gap. CDR3 loop: CASSLKLGETQYF. CDR3 bases: TGTGCCAGCAGCTTAAAACTAGGAGAGACCCAGTACTTC.

The chain links TRBV6-5 to TRBJ1-6, with unresolved D. The CDR3 covers 13 residues. V lost 3 bases and J 12 bases, leaving 12 bases between the germline ends. Germline V lookup: CDR1 MNHEY, CDR2 SVGAGI. CDR3 residues: CASSYSRGLPLHF. The DNA for the CDR3 is TGTGCCAGCAGTTATTCCCGAGGGCTACCCCTCCACTTT.

The rearrangement joins TRBV5-1 to TRBJ2-7; the D gene is possibly TRBD1 (5 bases). Per the germline V gene, CDR1 is SGHRS and CDR2 is YFSETQ. This CDR3 spans 13 amino acids. The germline V and J ends were trimmed by 3 bases and 5 bases, with 12 bases remaining between them. CDR3 in amino acids: CASSSTTGHEQYF. The DNA for the CDR3 is TGCGCCAGCAGCTCCACCACAGGTCACGAGCAGTACTTC.

This rearrangement joins TRBV19 to TRBJ1-5; no clear D. CDR1 and CDR2 (germline): LNHDA, SQIVND (reference sequence). V was pared by 4 bases and J by 4 bases, with 14 bases between. This CDR3 has 15 amino acids. The CDR3 nucleotides are TGTGCCAGTAGTAACCCCCGACGGATGAATCAGCCCCAGCATTTT. This sequence encodes CASSNPRRMNQPQHF. The full variable domain, in which reference TRBV19 and TRBJ1-5 provide the parts outside the CDR3, is DGGITQSPKYLFRKEGQNVTLSCEQNLNHDAMYWYRQDPGQGLRLIYYSQIVNDFQKGDIAEGYSVSREKKESFPLTVTSAQKNPTAFYLCASSNPRRMNQPQHFGDGTRLSIL.

The chain uses TRBV10-3 and TRBJ1-1, with no clear D. Germline CDR1 ENHRY, CDR2 SYGVKD. The CDR3 length is 14 residues. Trimming took 3 bases from V and 1 from J, leaving 9 bases between them. The CDR3 DNA sequence: TGTGCCATCAGTGATTCTAGGAGGAACACTGAAGCTTTCTTT. It is translated as CAISDSRRNTEAFF.

V is TRBV18 and J is TRBJ1-4; D remains unclear. The CDR3 covers 11 residues. Germline CDR1 KGHSH, CDR2 LQKENI. Trimming shortened V by 4 bases and J by 8 bases, and 5 bases separated the two germline ends. The CDR3 sequence: CASSLEEKLFF. The CDR3 coding sequence is TGTGCCAGCTCACTGGAGGAAAAACTGTTTTTT.

The chain recombines TRBV28 with TRBJ2-3; 10 nucleotides align to TRBD2. The CDR3 consists of 15 residues. Trimming cost V 5 bases and J 5 bases; bases outside gene matches: 7. Per the germline V gene, CDR1 is MDHEN and CDR2 is SYDVKM. CDR3 sequence (DNA): TGTGCCAGCAGTATGCCACTAGCGGGAAAAGATACGCAGTATTTT. Residues: CASSMPLAGKDTQYF.

This chain joins TRBV5-6 and TRBJ2-7; maybe TRBD2 (5 bases). The germline CDR1 and CDR2 sequences are SGHDT and YYEEEE. Trimming shortened V by 2 bases and J by 0 bases, and 12 bases separated the two germline ends. The CDR3 extends over 15 amino acids. CDR3 sequence reads: CASSFGGRASYEQYF. In DNA form, the CDR3 reads TGTGCCAGCAGCTTTGGAGGACGCGCCTCCTACGAGCAGTACTTC.

The rearrangement uses TRBV10-2 and TRBJ2-7; D not resolved. Per the germline V gene, CDR1 is WSHSY and CDR2 is SAAADI. CDR3 length: 14 residues. V was shortened by 3 bases and J by 0 bases, with 9 bases between the two germline ends. CDR3 amino acids: CASSDRFISYEQYF. The CDR3 DNA reads TGCGCCAGCAGTGACAGGTTTATCTCCTACGAGCAGTACTTC.

The chain is built from TRBV30 and TRBJ1-6; TRBD1 matches 7 bases. Losses at the gene ends were 2 bases for V and 9 bases for J; bases not matched to a gene: 13. Germline V gene lookup returns CDR1 GTSNPN and CDR2 SVGIG (reference sequence). CDR3 length: 16 residues. The CDR3 nucleotides read TGTGCCTGGAGTCCTCAGGACCCAGGGGGAGGTTCACCCCTCCACTTT. Protein product: CAWSPQDPGGGSPLHF.

The chain carries TRBV27 and TRBJ1-5, with D possibly matching TRBD1 (5 bases). Trimming removed 1 base from V and 6 bases from J, with 10 bases in between. Germline V gene sequence: CDR1 MNHEY, CDR2 SMNVEV (reference sequence). The CDR3 totals 14 residues. The CDR3 DNA reads as TGTGCCAGCAGTTTATGGGGGGAGGGTCAGCCCCAGCATTTT. Encoded protein: CASSLWGEGQPQHF.

The chain recombines TRBV7-8 with TRBJ1-2, with a weak D call TRBD1 (5 bases). Germline assignment: CDR1 SGHVS and CDR2 FQNEAQ. The CDR3 has 15 amino acids. Trimming cost V 2 bases and J 7 bases, with 17 bases left between them. CDR3: CASSLKRQLGGGYTF. For the CDR3, the DNA is TGTGCCAGCAGCTTAAAAAGACAGTTGGGGGGTGGCTACACCTTC. Full variable domain (rest looked up from reference TRBV7-8 and TRBJ1-2): GAGVSQSPRYKVAKRGQDVALRCDPISGHVSLFWYQQALGQGPEFLTYFQNEAQLDKSGLPSDRFFAERPEGSVSTLKIQRTQQEDSAVYLCASSLKRQLGGGYTFGSGTRLTVV.

The chain is built from TRBV7-9 and TRBJ1-4; D gene ambiguous. The germline V and J ends were trimmed by 2 bases and 8 bases, with 6 bases remaining between them. In germline, CDR1 is SEHNR, CDR2 FQNEAQ (reference sequence). The CDR3 covers 12 residues. The CDR3 DNA reads as TGTGCCAGCAGCTTAATGAGCGAAAAACTGTTTTTT. Translation: CASSLMSEKLFF.

The V call is TRBV27, the J call TRBJ2-5, with D possibly matching TRBD2 (5 bases). Germline-derived CDR1 and CDR2 are MNHEY and SMNVEV (reference sequence). The CDR3 totals 16 residues. With 2 bases removed from V and 5 bases from J, the gap between germline ends came to 18 bases. The CDR3: CASSLARSSAGETQYF. DNA of the CDR3: TGTGCCAGCAGTTTAGCGAGGAGTAGCGCCGGTGAGACCCAGTACTTC.

The V call is TRBV28, the J call TRBJ1-2; D remains unclear. V was trimmed by 3 bases and J by 10 bases, leaving 15 bases between them. CDR3 length: 13 residues. The germline V gene encodes CDR1 MDHEN and CDR2 SYDVKM. The CDR3 DNA follows: TGTGCCAGCAGTTTGGGATTCAGGAACTACTACACCTTC. This gives the protein CASSLGFRNYYTF.

This chain connects TRBV18 to TRBJ2-4; 8 bases align to TRBD1. Trimming took 0 bases from V and 7 from J; bases not matched to a gene: 8. The CDR3 length is 16 residues. From germline, CDR1 is KGHSH and CDR2 LQKENI. CDR3 amino acids: CASSPPLQGAGNIQYF. The CDR3, as DNA: TGTGCCAGCTCACCACCGTTGCAGGGGGCAGGGAACATTCAGTACTTC. The full variable domain, with the rest looked up from reference TRBV18 and TRBJ2-4, is NAGVMQNPRHLVRRRGQEARLRCSPMKGHSHVYWYRQLPEEGLKFMVYLQKENIIDESGMPKERFSAEFPKEGPSILRIQQVVRGDSAAYFCASSPPLQGAGNIQYFGAGTRLSVL.

The chain is built from TRBV7-2 and TRBJ2-7; no clear D. The length of the CDR3 is 13 residues. The V end lost 8 bases, the J end lost 1 base, and 12 bases lay between the germline ends. Germline V gene sequence: CDR1 SGHTA, CDR2 FQGNSA. CDR3 sequence reads: CASGTTLSYEQYF. Written as DNA, the CDR3 is TGTGCCAGCGGAACGACCCTTTCCTACGAGCAGTACTTC.

The rearrangement joins TRBV19 to TRBJ2-3; 11 bases match TRBD2. This CDR3 has 15 amino acids. J lost 10 bases, V lost 3 bases, and 9 bases had no gene match. Germline V gene data show CDR1 as LNHDA and CDR2 as SQIVND (reference sequence). This chain's CDR3 is CASSMPLAGAFAQYF. CDR3 DNA: TGTGCCAGTAGTATGCCACTAGCGGGAGCATTTGCGCAGTATTTT.

The V and J genes are TRBV10-1 and TRBJ2-3; TRBD2 agrees at 8 bases. The germline V gene encodes CDR1 WNHNN and CDR2 SYGVQD (reference sequence). CDR3 size: 14 residues. Unmatched junction bases numbered 3, after V lost 3 bases and J lost 4 bases. The CDR3 here is CASSDSGISDTQYF. The CDR3 DNA is TGCGCCAGCAGTGATAGCGGGATCTCAGATACGCAGTATTTT.

The chain combines TRBV28 with TRBJ1-5; D unresolved. The CDR3 loop spans 15 amino acids. V was clipped by 5 bases and J by 3 bases, with 14 bases between them. Germline CDR1 and CDR2: MDHEN and SYDVKM. CDR3 sequence: CASSHLSGDNQPQHF. The DNA for the CDR3 is TGTGCCAGCAGTCACCTCTCCGGGGACAATCAGCCCCAGCATTTT.

This chain uses TRBV30 with TRBJ1-5, with D maybe TRBD1 (6 bases). This CDR3 region has 14 residues. Germline CDR1 and CDR2: GTSNPN and SVGIG (reference sequence). V lost 5 bases and J lost 0, with 11 bases in between. This chain's CDR3 is CAWAGGYSNQPQHF. The DNA for the CDR3 is TGTGCCTGGGCTGGGGGCTATAGCAATCAGCCCCAGCATTTT.

This chain joins TRBV7-9 and TRBJ1-2, with D perhaps matching TRBD1 (5 bases). CDR3 length: 15 amino acids. V was shortened by 1 base and J by 4 bases, with 13 bases between the two germline ends. Germline assignment: CDR1 SEHNR and CDR2 FQNEAQ (reference sequence). In DNA, the CDR3 is TGTGCCAGCAGCTTAGATGCAGGGCCTCTCTATGGCTACACCTTC. Its protein product is CASSLDAGPLYGYTF.

This rearrangement joins TRBV27 to TRBJ2-6; D possibly corresponds to TRBD1 (6 bases). Trimming took 3 bases from V and 3 from J, leaving 9 bases between them. The length of the CDR3 is 15 residues. Per the germline V gene, CDR1 is MNHEY and CDR2 is SMNVEV (reference sequence). In nucleotides, the CDR3 is TGTGCCAGCAGTTTCGAAGGGGGTGGGGCCAACGTCCTGACTTTC. Its translation is CASSFEGGGANVLTF.